This TCR beta chain is from a study of blood T cell repertoires in COVID-19 (dated by TCRdb to the early 2020s). Background for the entire study: Samples from collaborators originated in the United States, Italy and Spain and spanned both the acute and convalescent phases of COVID-19. The material from the prospective study consisted of cDNA or gDNA derived from T cells, B-cell-depleted T cells, or PBMCs. Subjects who had been exposed to COVID-19, were actively infected with it, or had recovered from it provided the deeply sampled blood TCRbeta repertoires that made up the dataset. The repertoires were released in a freely available public database meant as a resource for research on the immune response to SARS-CoV-2. The samples were drawn from the first 160 participants of the ongoing ImmuneRACE study and from more than 1,000 subjects provided by 6 global collaborators. Sample metadata almost always included a de-identified subject ID, COVID-19 status, age in years and sex. Where available, HLA class I and class II types were taken from metadata supplied by the sample provider and were not determined by assay-based typing.

This clone was observed once. The antigen it binds to is not known. Nothing much larger sits one base from this clone, and base qualities are not available. Another Seattle source contributed samples from volunteer blood donors who had recovered from COVID-19. Whole blood was collected in K2EDTA tubes by collaborating institutions according to the institutions' own protocols. Collaborator samples were shipped for TCRbeta analysis as frozen whole blood, isolated PBMCs, or DNA extracted from either sample type. V sheds 6 bases and J sheds 15 bases, leaving 18 bases between their ends. Reading from cysteine to phenylalanine, the CDR3 counts 11 amino acids. Only CDR3 DNA is held: 33 bases, read in frame from base 1. From a lookup of the germline V gene (reference sequence), CDR1 and CDR2 are DFQATT and SNEGSKA. TCRbeta CDR3 regions were amplified from genomic DNA by means of the immunoSEQ Assay, a bias-controlled multiplex PCR. Under the source paper's analysis protocol: Nucleated cell counts per sample were estimated from amplification of reference gene primers within the assay. Sequence reads were collapsed and filtered to measure the absolute abundance of every unique TCRbeta CDR3 rearrangement. For each sample, productive Simpson clonality was calculated by taking the square root of Simpson's diversity index across productive rearrangements. TCRdb took over this immuneACCESS table, retaining in-frame rearrangements with V and J assigned. Such tables are incomplete; in checked studies, under half of the missing clones stem from an unresolved V gene, and the remainder is unexplained. V, J and clone size are those of that table, while D and trimming were read from the DNA. Present in this sample are approximately 170,000 clones, around 82% of which were seen just once. Approximately 19% of the sample rests with the top ten.

Overall study outcomes, separate from this receptor: Clinical and demographic metadata were provided uncurated, with the amount varying by source and participant.

The sample comprised peripheral blood. Recombination linked TRBV20-1 to TRBJ2-1; perhaps TRBD2 is the D gene, with 6 bases matching. This TCR was recovered from a woman between 65 and 79 years old who had recovered from COVID-19. For the CDR3, the sequence is CSATWGDRRFF. The DNA sequence follows: TGCAGTGCCACATGGGGGGACCGACGGTTCTTC.